What follows is one TCR beta chain and its context. Its antigen is currently not known. No base-level quality is on record; no much larger clone is a single base apart. The library was made by the immunoSEQ multiplex PCR assay. Processing in the source paper ran as follows. A statistical classification framework was built for diagnosing cytomegalovirus status from the catalog of TCR beta chain sequences. TCRdb mirrors the immuneACCESS table, restricted to in-frame sequences. Some clones are absent from its copies; in checked studies, under half trace to an unresolved V gene, and the reason for the others is unknown. That table gives V, J and clone size, and the DNA gave D and trimming. The sample table contains roughly 84,000 clones; only one count was recorded for roughly 90% of them. About 2.2% of the sample lies in the top ten. This record comes from a study of cytomegalovirus exposure and HLA in healthy donors (dated 2017 in TCRdb). The study in broad terms: According to a later analysis, the 120 or so validation repertoires were produced on the same platform as the roughly 700 repertoires of the first cohort. A separate validation cohort of 100 to 150 different subjects was used in addition to the 666-subject first cohort. The aim of the study was to test whether cataloging public T cell receptors could identify signatures of past pathogen exposure. To predict cytomegalovirus infection status, the study combined high-throughput TCR immunosequencing, statistical association of individual TCRs with disease status, and machine learning. General findings and caveats noted by the study authors: The study listed around 160 TCR beta chains as associated with cytomegalovirus. Across donors, most TCR sequences were observed very rarely, whereas some public TCRs were present in many individuals. All 120 or so repertoires were used to score co-occurrence in the validation cohort in a later analysis, because that analysis had no HLA typing for the cohort. The authors suggested that the approach could potentially be extended to other disease states and immunological phenotypes. The classifier was reported to diagnose cytomegalovirus status with high specificity and sensitivity in both the original cohort and the validation cohort. In vitro tests confirmed that a few of the cytomegalovirus-associated TCR beta chains recognize cytomegalovirus antigens. Of the cluster scores, roughly 95% were above 0 in a later analysis, which found that TCRs clustered in the first cohort also tended to co-occur in the 95 to 150 validation repertoires.

CDR1 is given as SGHAT and CDR2 as FQNNGV, both from the germline V gene. The V end loses 8 bases and the J end loses 1 base, and a stretch of 14 bases separates them. The CDR3 sequence holds 14 residues, the cysteine and phenylalanine included. Here the CDR3 DNA is all that survives: 42 bases in frame from base 1. Separate from the approximately 700-subject first cohort, the validation cohort of over 90 subjects was the group to which the donors belonged. This sequence uses TRBV11-2 and TRBJ1-1; the D gene lacks a confident call. This receptor was obtained from a young man in good health and CMV-seronegative. Sequences were obtained from PBMCs. The CDR3 amino acid sequence is: CASVPGRGNTEAFF. The DNA sequence follows: TGTGCCAGCGTCCCGGGCCGGGGGAACACTGAAGCTTTCTTT. The CDR3 plus the reference TRBV11-2 and TRBJ1-1 genes for the other parts give the full variable domain: EAGVAQSPRYKIIEKRQSVAFWCNPISGHATLYWYQQILGQGPKLLIQFQNNGVVDDSQLPKDRFSAERLKGVDSTLKIQPAKLEDSAVYLCASVPGRGNTEAFFGQGTRLTVV.